Detailed here is one T cell receptor (beta chain). The data stem from a study of T cell responses to AZD1222 COVID-19 vaccine. CDR1 MGHRA and CDR2 YSYEKL come from the germline V gene. The V end was cut by 0 bases, the J end by 3 bases, with 12 bases between. This CDR3 comprises 15 residues. Generated by immunoSEQ multiplex PCR, the TCRdb table keeps only in-frame clones and is missing some. This sample has about 190,000 clones, with around 93% found just once. Sample: peripheral blood, taken on day 0 of AZD1222 vaccination. The receptor comes from an adult in good health. The chain uses TRBV4-1 and TRBJ2-7; D uncertain. CDR3 in DNA: TGCGCCAGCAGCCAAGAGGTCCAAGGCCTCTACGAGCAGTACTTC. Translated, it gives CASSQEVQGLYEQYF.